This TCR beta chain was identified during a study of shared clonotypes between healthy human individuals. The repertoire was sequenced with immunoSEQ multiplex PCR; TCRdb's copy has only in-frame clones and lacks some. The repertoire holds about 2 million clones, 85% to 95% seen once, with more than 0.1% in the top ten. The germline V gene encodes CDR1 MNHNY and CDR2 SVGAGI (reference sequence). The length of the CDR3 is 13 residues. V lost 6 bases and J lost 5, with 11 bases in between. Source material: naive CD4+ T cells sorted from blood. Regarding subset: CD45RA+ positively selected. The genes are TRBV6-6 and TRBJ2-1; tentatively, D is TRBD2 (5 bases). The receptor's source is a man aged 18 to 35 in good health. The CDR3 sequence is CASSRGLHNEQFF. DNA for the CDR3: TGTGCCAGCAGCCGCGGACTGCACAATGAGCAGTTCTTC.